These 20 T cell receptor beta chains were all obtained from the same sample, sequenced in a study of T cells in women clearing cervical HPV infection. Only in-frame clones appear in the TCRdb table, and some are missing; sequencing was by immunoSEQ multiplex PCR. The ten most abundant clones cover around 6.4% of a sample with roughly 37,000 clones. Input material: blood buffy coat. The receptor source for this set is a woman between 18 and 70 years old with a cervical HPV16 infection that either progressed to CIN3+ or cleared (not recorded which).

About this clone: The missing CDR3 end, 3 residues past where the read stops, is filled in from the germline J gene. The chain employs TRBV12-3 or TRBV12-4 and TRBJ2-2; the match to TRBD2 covers 15 bases. The CDR3 covers 17 residues. V dropped 8 bases and J dropped 0; count of bases not matched to a gene: 4. CDR3: CASQGLAGGSNTGELFF. CDR3 DNA (partial): TGTGCCAGCCAGGGACTAGCGGGAGGCTCGAACACCGGGGAG.

A word on this clone: The CDR3 end is not reached by the read, which stops 3 residues before it; the germline J gene fills it in. The V gene is TRBV7-2, the J gene TRBJ2-3; TRBD1 might be the D (5 bases). Germline assignment: CDR1 SGHTA and CDR2 FQGNSA. CDR3 length: 13 residues. The sequenced CDR3 bases are TGTGCCAGCAGCTTCTCCAGGGAAGAGACG. Translated, it gives CASSFSREET. The entire CDR3 reads CASSFSREETQYF.

In the case of this clone: The CDR3 end falls 3 residues outside the read, so it is completed with the germline J gene. The V call is TRBV28, the J call TRBJ1-6; maybe TRBD1 (5 bases). In germline, CDR1 is MDHEN, CDR2 SYDVKM. This CDR3 comprises 13 residues. Between the trimmed V and J ends, which lost 6 bases and 7 bases, there was a span of 10 bases. The CDR3 here is CASRGHVNSPLHF. The CDR3 DNA, read in part, is TGTGCCAGCAGAGGACACGTAAATTCACCC.

About this clone: Its ends do not fully match the called genes, so a read error is possible. The observed sequence ends 3 residues before the CDR3 terminus, with the missing tail filled in from the germline J gene. The chain has TRBV7-8 and TRBJ2-1; 7 bases align to TRBD1. This CDR3 contains 15 residues. Germline values: CDR1 SGHVS, CDR2 FQNEAQ. Partial CDR3 DNA: TGTGCCGGCAGCCCATCGGGACAGTCCTACAATGAG. This translates into CAGSPSGQSYNE. The complete CDR3 protein is CAGSPSGQSYNEQFF.

Notes on this clone: The observed sequence ends 3 residues before the CDR3 terminus, with the missing tail filled in from the germline J gene. The chain has TRBV13 and TRBJ2-3; 7 bases agree with TRBD1. From germline, CDR1 is PRHDT and CDR2 FYEKMQ (reference sequence). This CDR3 is built from 16 residues. V shed 3 bases, J shed 3 bases, and the junction held 9 bases outside the gene matches. The sequenced part of the CDR3 DNA is TGTGCCAGCAGCTTCCGACAGGGCTGGGGTACAGATACG. This codes for CASSFRQGWGTDT. The CDR3 in full is CASSFRQGWGTDTQYF.

Concerning this clone: From the germline J gene comes the end of the CDR3, since the read stops 3 residues before it. J is TRBJ1-2 and V is TRBV7-9, with D perhaps matching TRBD1 (5 bases). Germline values: CDR1 SEHNR, CDR2 FQNEAQ (reference sequence). The CDR3 sequence is 13 residues long. CDR3 bases read: TGTGCCAGCCAAGCTGATTGGGGCTACGAC. Translating gives CASQADWGYD. The full CDR3 reads CASQADWGYDYTF. Full variable domain (outside the CDR3, taken from reference TRBV7-9 and TRBJ1-2): DTGVSQNPRHKITKRGQNVTFRCDPISEHNRLYWYRQTLGQGPEFLTYFQNEAQLEKSRLLSDRFSAERPKGSFSTLEIQRTEQGDSAMYLCASQADWGYDYTFGSGTRLTVV.

Points on this clone: Read coverage stops 3 residues before the CDR3 terminus; the germline J gene supplies the remainder. The J gene is TRBJ2-2, the V gene TRBV20-1, with 8 bases aligning to TRBD1. CDR1 DFQATT and CDR2 SNEGSKA come from the germline V gene (reference sequence). The J segment lost 3 bases and the V segment lost 0 bases, leaving 6 bases of the junction unmatched. There are 16 residues in the CDR3. CDR3 residues: CSARDHRGRDTGELFF. CDR3 DNA (partial): TGCAGTGCTAGAGACCACAGGGGGAGAGACACCGGGGAG.

On this clone: The missing CDR3 end, 3 residues past where the read stops, is filled in from the germline J gene. The rearrangement joins TRBV6-2 or TRBV6-3 to TRBJ1-1, with TRBD1 as a possible D gene (6 bases). The CDR3 contains 14 residues. The V gene lost 9 bases and the J gene lost 5 bases, with 19 bases spanning the gap. Germline V gives CDR1 MNHEY, CDR2 SVGEGT. Incomplete CDR3 DNA: TGTGCCAGTCTCCAAGGGGGAAAGTGGACTGAA. Translated: CASLQGGKWTE. In full, the CDR3 is CASLQGGKWTEAFF.

For this clone: The read is 3 residues too short to cover the CDR3 end, so that end is filled in from the germline J gene. The chain has TRBV13 and TRBJ2-3; 11 bases match TRBD2. CDR3 length: 17 residues. The V gene end was trimmed by 3 bases and the J gene end by 2 bases; junction bases not matched to a gene: 7. Germline V gene sequence: CDR1 PRHDT, CDR2 FYEKMQ (reference sequence). The CDR3 sequence: CASSLGTSGGITDTQYF. The DNA read from the CDR3 is TGTGCCAGCAGCTTGGGTACTAGCGGGGGAATCACAGATACG.

A word on this clone: With the read ending 3 residues before the CDR3 end, the germline J gene is used to fill in that end. This chain connects TRBV5-1 to TRBJ1-1, with D tentatively TRBD1 (6 bases). V lost 4 bases, J lost 3 bases, and 25 bases lay in between. This CDR3 comprises 18 residues. CDR1 is SGHRS and CDR2 is YFSETQ in the germline V gene. CDR3 loop: CASSRSHSTQGMDTEAFF. The CDR3 DNA, read in part, is TGCGCCAGCAGCCGTAGTCACAGTACTCAGGGGATGGACACTGAA.

The DNA read from the CDR3 is TGTGCCAGCAGCTTAGAACAGGGACGGCAGCCG. It encodes CASSLEQGRQP. The whole CDR3 sequence reads CASSLEQGRQPQYF. The genes are TRBV7-6 and TRBJ2-3, with D perhaps matching TRBD1 (6 bases). The CDR3 is cut off 3 residues early in the read; its end comes from the germline J gene. Germline V lookup: CDR1 SGHVS, CDR2 FNYEAQ. The CDR3 extends over 14 amino acids.

Partial CDR3 DNA: TGTGCCAGTAGTTGGTCCTACCAAGAGACG. It is translated as CASSWSYQET. Given in full, the CDR3 is CASSWSYQETQYF. This sequence joins TRBV19 and TRBJ2-3; D is undetermined. The observed sequence ends 3 residues before the CDR3 terminus, with the missing tail filled in from the germline J gene. CDR1 and CDR2 from the germline V gene are LNHDA and SQIVND (reference sequence). The CDR3 runs 13 residues.

Notes on this clone: The read halts 3 residues ahead of the CDR3 end, with the missing end drawn from the germline J gene. The J gene is TRBJ2-3, the V gene TRBV30, with D tentatively TRBD1 or TRBD2 (5 bases each). This CDR3 region has 15 residues. Per germline, CDR1 GTSNPN and CDR2 SVGIG (reference sequence). The CDR3 here is CAWSVRGASNQPQYF. CDR3 DNA, as far as it was read: TGTGCCTGGAGTGTACGAGGGGCCAGCAATCAGCCG. The entire variable domain, with the rest obtained from reference TRBV30 and TRBJ2-3, is as follows: SQTIHQWPATLVQPVGSPLSLECTVEGTSNPNLYWYRQAAGRGLQLLFYSVGIGQISSEVPQNLSASRPQDRQFILSSKKLLLSDSGFYLCAWSVRGASNQPQYFGPGTRLTVL.

Worth noting for this clone: Coverage ceases 3 residues before the CDR3 finishes, and the germline J gene fills in the end. This rearrangement joins TRBV19 to TRBJ1-2; D might be TRBD1 (6 bases). Germline V lookup: CDR1 LNHDA, CDR2 SQIVND (reference sequence). The CDR3 is 14 residues long. Incomplete CDR3 DNA: TGTGCCAGTAGTATTCACGGACAGCTCTACGAC. The encoded protein is CASSIHGQLYD. Given in full, the CDR3 is CASSIHGQLYDYTF.

Turning to this clone: The CDR3 extends 3 residues past the end of the read, so its final part is completed from the germline J gene. The J gene is TRBJ2-5, the V gene TRBV6-1; D perhaps matches TRBD2 (6 bases). Germline CDR1 MNHNS, CDR2 SASEGT. This CDR3 is built from 17 residues. The ends were cut back, 2 bases at V and 3 bases at J, with 19 bases in the middle. The CDR3 bases that were read are TGTGCCAGCAGTGAATATAGGGCGGGAAACAAGAAAGAGACC. Protein product: CASSEYRAGNKKET. In full, the CDR3 reads CASSEYRAGNKKETQYF.

Notes on this clone: The read comes to an end 3 residues before the CDR3 does, leaving the germline J gene to fill in the end. The V call is TRBV5-1, the J call TRBJ2-5; 7 positions match TRBD2. This CDR3 is built from 13 residues. Germline CDR1 is SGHRS and CDR2 is YFSETQ. The ends lost 4 bases at V and 5 bases at J; junction bases unmatched: 5. CDR3 loop: CASSQTSMETQYF. CDR3 DNA, as far as it was read: TGCGCCAGCAGCCAGACTAGCATGGAGACC.

CDR3 DNA, as far as it was read: TGTGCCAGCTCACCACTAATTAGCGGGGGTTTGGAAGAGACC. As protein: CASSPLISGGLEET. The full-length CDR3 reads as CASSPLISGGLEETQYF. The chain combines TRBV18 with TRBJ2-5; 9 nucleotides line up with TRBD2. Coverage ceases 3 residues before the CDR3 finishes, and the germline J gene fills in the end. Trimming at V came to 1 base and at J to 3 bases, leaving 9 bases not matched to a gene. Germline V gene lookup returns CDR1 KGHSH and CDR2 LQKENI. The CDR3 length is 17 residues.

A note on this clone: The read terminates 3 residues before the CDR3 end, so the remaining end is supplied by the germline J gene. The chain recombines TRBV10-3 with TRBJ1-6, with 8 nucleotides matching TRBD1. The J segment lost 8 bases and the V segment lost 11 bases, leaving 11 bases of the junction unmatched. The CDR3 contains 14 residues. The V gene's germline CDR1 is ENHRY and CDR2 SYGVKD. The CDR3 DNA, read in part, is TGTGCCGCATCGGACAGGGTCGATGATTCACCC. Translating it yields CAASDRVDDSP. The CDR3 reads in full as CAASDRVDDSPLHF.

The CDR3 region is CASSMQGDPGTQYF. The covered CDR3 bases are TGTGCCAGTAGTATGCAGGGGGACCCTGGGACC. This chain connects TRBV19 to TRBJ2-5; TRBD1 agrees at 7 bases. Read coverage stops 3 residues before the CDR3 terminus; the germline J gene supplies the remainder. Germline V lookup: CDR1 LNHDA, CDR2 SQIVND (reference sequence). The CDR3 sequence is 14 residues long. The J segment lost 7 bases and the V segment lost 3 bases, leaving 8 bases of the junction unmatched.

For this clone: The read ends 3 residues shy of where the CDR3 ends; the end is completed using the germline J gene. The V call is TRBV5-1, the J call TRBJ2-3; the D is unclear. The CDR3 loop spans 15 amino acids. The germline V gene has CDR1 SGHRS and CDR2 YFSETQ. The V end was cut by 4 bases, the J end by 1 base, with 13 bases between. The covered CDR3 bases are TGCGCCAGCAGCGGAACGCTTCAGGGCACAGATACG. Protein sequence: CASSGTLQGTDT. The whole CDR3 reads CASSGTLQGTDTQYF.